Listed below are T cell receptor beta chains from one sample, sequenced in a study of glioma-infiltrating T cells after dendritic cell vaccination. Clones were sequenced by immunoSEQ multiplex PCR, and TCRdb holds only the in-frame ones, with some missing. The data hold 90,000 to 100,000 clones, with around three quarters observed a single time. This sample comprised blood, obtained before dendritic cell vaccination. These TCRs come from a human donor with glioblastoma. Each CDR3 is given with its conserved first and last residue. The D gene is left open where the match is weak. The size of a clone is reported for some rows only, either as once, few or many, or as a class for expanded clones.

few	TRBD1	TRBV6-1	TRBJ1-1	CASSEQGADTEAFF	TGTGCCAGCAGTGAACAGGGGGCGGACACTGAAGCTTTCTTT
NA	TRBD1	TRBV5-4	TRBJ2-4	CASSTGQAGIQYF	TGTGCCAGCAGCACGGGACAGGCGGGAATTCAGTACTTC
NA	NA	TRBV2	TRBJ2-3	CASSLLIDTQYF	TGTGCCAGCAGTCTTCTTATAGATACGCAGTATTTT
NA	NA	TRBV5-6	TRBJ2-5	CASSLELRPETQYF	TGTGCCAGCAGCTTGGAGTTGAGGCCCGAGACCCAGTACTTC
NA	NA	TRBV18	TRBJ1-1	CASTDQGGTEAFF	TGTGCCAGCACCGACCAGGGCGGCACTGAAGCTTTCTTT
NA	NA	TRBV2	TRBJ1-3	CASSDRVAGNTIYF	TGTGCCAGCAGTGACAGGGTTGCCGGAAACACCATATATTTT
NA	TRBD1	TRBV15	TRBJ1-6	CATSRDRTGGNSPLHF	TGTGCCACCAGCAGAGATAGGACAGGGGGGAATTCACCCCTCCACTTT
NA	NA	TRBV10-3	TRBJ1-1	CAISDGQNTEAFF	TGTGCCATCAGTGATGGACAGAACACTGAAGCTTTCTTT
NA	TRBD1	TRBV7-3	TRBJ1-6	CASSARQGTPLHF	TGTGCCAGCAGCGCCCGACAGGGAACACCCCTCCACTTT
NA	TRBD1	TRBV9	TRBJ1-4	CASSVRDRDEKLFF	TGTGCCAGCAGCGTAAGGGACAGGGACGAAAAACTGTTTTTT
NA	NA	TRBV6-1	TRBJ2-2	CASSEIRTATGELFF	TGTGCCAGCAGTGAAATTCGGACTGCCACCGGGGAGCTGTTTTTT
NA	TRBD1	TRBV5-1	TRBJ2-1	CASSLGDRGRQGEQFF	TGCGCCAGCAGCTTGGGGGACAGGGGGCGCCAGGGCGAGCAGTTCTTC
NA	NA	TRBV6-6	TRBJ1-1	CASSYLLNTEAFF	TGTGCCAGCAGTTATCTCCTGAACACTGAAGCTTTCTTT
once	NA	TRBV1	TRBJ2-7	CTSSLRGNRYRTYEQYF	TGCACCAGCAGCCTAAGGGGCAACAGGTACAGAACCTACGAGCAGTACTTC
few	NA	TRBV20-1	TRBJ1-2	CSIFDGYTF	TGCAGTATATTTGATGGCTACACCTTC
NA	NA	TRBV4-1	TRBJ2-7	CASSQIRPDSGFSYEQYF	TGCGCCAGCAGCCAAATTCGACCGGACAGCGGCTTCTCCTACGAGCAGTACTTC
NA	TRBD2	TRBV19	TRBJ2-1	CASSIGGSGYNEQFF	TGTGCCAGTAGTATAGGGGGTAGCGGGTACAATGAGCAGTTCTTC
NA	NA	TRBV5-4	TRBJ1-5	CASSSGLNQPQHF	TGTGCCAGCAGCTCAGGGCTAAATCAGCCCCAGCATTTT
NA	NA	TRBV5-4	TRBJ2-2	CASSLDPGIHTGELFF	TGTGCCAGCAGCTTGGACCCCGGGATCCACACCGGGGAGCTGTTTTTT
NA	TRBD1	TRBV6-6	TRBJ2-7	CASSSPRGTYEQYF	TGTGCCAGCAGTTCTCCCAGGGGGACCTACGAGCAGTACTTC
once	TRBD2	TRBV5-4	TRBJ2-7	CASSLGTSGGPLPAYEQYF	TGTGCCAGCAGCTTGGGGACTAGCGGGGGGCCCTTACCCGCCTACGAGCAGTACTTC
NA	TRBD2	TRBV10-3	TRBJ2-3	CPGGGDTQYF	TGTCCTGGGGGGGGAGATACGCAGTATTTT
NA	NA	TRBV7-9	TRBJ2-3	CASSSKLRTSTDTQYF	TGTGCCAGCAGCTCTAAATTAAGAACTAGCACAGATACGCAGTATTTT
once	NA	TRBV2	TRBJ1-4	CASRLQGSANEKLFF	TGTGCCAGCAGACTCCAGGGCTCGGCTAATGAAAAACTGTTTTTT
NA	TRBD1	TRBV13	TRBJ2-2	CASTETGDTGELFF	TGTGCCAGCACCGAGACAGGGGACACCGGGGAGCTGTTTTTT
NA	NA	TRBV6-5	TRBJ2-6	CASSYSDSSGANVLTF	TGTGCCAGCAGTTACTCTGACAGCTCTGGGGCCAACGTCCTGACTTTC
NA	TRBD1	TRBV11-2	TRBJ1-2	CASSMGQSYGYTF	TGTGCCAGCAGCATGGGACAGAGCTATGGCTACACCTTC
once	NA	TRBV7-9	TRBJ2-7	CASSSRGAYYEQYF	TGTGCCAGCAGCTCACGGGGGGCTTACTACGAGCAGTACTTC
NA	NA	TRBV1	TRBJ2-1	CTSSQGGGTSGPATYNEQFF	TGCACCAGCAGCCAAGGAGGCGGGACTAGCGGGCCCGCTACCTACAATGAGCAGTTCTTC
once	NA	TRBV6-6	TRBJ2-2	CASSYLGELFF	TGTGCCAGCAGTTACTTAGGGGAGCTGTTTTTT
NA	NA	TRBV4-1	TRBJ1-2	CASSQEAARAFGYTF	TGCGCCAGCAGCCAAGAGGCGGCGAGGGCTTTCGGCTACACCTTC
NA	TRBD1	TRBV5-6	TRBJ1-1	CASSPRTGGTEAFF	TGTGCCAGCAGCCCCCGGACAGGTGGCACTGAAGCTTTCTTT
NA	NA	TRBV19	TRBJ1-5	CASSRPGLQANQPQHF	TGTGCCAGTAGTAGACCTGGTTTACAGGCAAATCAGCCCCAGCATTTT
once	NA	TRBV6-1	TRBJ2-1	CASRPRGPNEQFF	TGTGCCAGCAGACCTAGGGGTCCCAATGAGCAGTTCTTC
NA	TRBD1	TRBV5-4	TRBJ1-1	CASSLRGLDTEAFF	TGTGCCAGCAGCCTCAGGGGGTTGGACACTGAAGCTTTCTTT
few	NA	TRBV11-2	TRBJ2-3	CASSLSLLAGFTDTQYF	TGTGCCAGCAGCTTGAGTTTGCTGGCGGGTTTCACAGATACGCAGTATTTT
NA	TRBD2	TRBV9	TRBJ2-3	CASSATSGLTDTQYF	TGTGCCAGCAGCGCCACTAGCGGCCTCACAGATACGCAGTATTTT
NA	NA	TRBV20-1	TRBJ2-5	CSASRQETQYF	TGCAGTGCTAGTCGGCAAGAGACCCAGTACTTC
NA	TRBD1	TRBV30	TRBJ1-5	CAWMGQGSNQPQHF	TGTGCCTGGATGGGACAGGGGAGCAATCAGCCCCAGCATTTT
NA	NA	TRBV5-1	TRBJ2-1	CASSNTTYNEQFF	TGCGCCAGCAGCAATACTACCTACAATGAGCAGTTCTTC
NA	NA	TRBV2	TRBJ2-1	CASAGEAGLGGEQFF	TGTGCCAGCGCGGGTGAGGCGGGATTAGGCGGTGAGCAGTTCTTC
once	NA	TRBV19	TRBJ2-1	CASTPQRHNEQFF	TGTGCCAGTACTCCTCAGCGTCACAATGAGCAGTTCTTC
NA	TRBD1	TRBV14	TRBJ2-1	CASSPTKVPGTVGSRIYNEQFF	TGTGCCAGCAGCCCAACAAAAGTTCCAGGGACAGTTGGAAGCCGGATATACAATGAGCAGTTCTTC
NA	NA	TRBV5-1	TRBJ1-1	CASSFNNAYRASYEAFF	TGCGCCAGCAGCTTTAACAACGCCTACAGAGCCTCTTATGAAGCTTTCTTT
NA	NA	TRBV6-5	TRBJ1-4	CASSSLGAREEKLFF	TGTGCCAGCAGTTCTTTAGGGGCGCGGGAAGAAAAACTGTTTTTT
NA	NA	TRBV7-6	TRBJ1-5	CASSLAGRGHQPQHF	TGTGCCAGCAGCTTAGCCGGTAGGGGCCATCAGCCCCAGCATTTT
NA	NA	TRBV19	TRBJ1-2	CASSIDSDSFYGYTF	TGTGCCAGTAGTATAGACTCGGACAGTTTCTATGGCTACACCTTC
once	NA	TRBV19	TRBJ2-6	CASSIAAPTLSSGANVLTF	TGTGCCAGTAGTATCGCTGCCCCAACCCTAAGCTCTGGGGCCAACGTCCTGACTTTC
NA	NA	TRBV28	TRBJ1-1	CASSSSGAGNTEAFF	TGTGCCAGCAGTTCATCAGGGGCAGGGAACACTGAAGCTTTCTTT
few	TRBD1	TRBV5-1	TRBJ1-4	CASSPDRVRVNEKLFF	TGCGCCAGCAGCCCGGACAGGGTCAGGGTTAATGAAAAACTGTTTTTT
NA	NA	TRBV9	TRBJ1-6	CASSAFHSVSPLHF	TGTGCCAGCAGCGCCTTTCATTCGGTTTCACCCCTCCACTTT
few	NA	TRBV15	TRBJ1-5	CATSRGRGGQPQHF	TGTGCCACCAGCAGAGGTAGGGGAGGTCAGCCCCAGCATTTT
NA	TRBD2	TRBV27	TRBJ2-7	CASSLAGGSPEQYF	TGTGCCAGCAGTCTAGCGGGAGGGAGCCCCGAGCAGTACTTC
NA	NA	TRBV6-1	TRBJ1-2	CASSLYYGYTF	TGTGCCAGCAGCCTATACTATGGCTACACCTTC
NA	TRBD1	TRBV5-1	TRBJ2-3	CASSTGQDTDTQYF	TGCGCCAGCAGCACCGGACAGGACACAGATACGCAGTATTTT